These T cell receptor beta chains were read from a single sample in a study of cytomegalovirus exposure and HLA in healthy donors. The table came from immunoSEQ multiplex PCR; TCRdb's copy has only in-frame clones and leaves some out. This table has 90,000 or so clones, roughly four fifths appearing once. The sequenced sample consisted of PBMCs. These receptors all stem from a man younger than 45 in good health and CMV-seropositive. CDR3s include the opening cysteine and the closing phenylalanine or tryptophan. A D gene is named only where the DNA matches it firmly. Clone size is shown for a subset of rows, as once, few, many or a class of expanded clone.

D	J	size	V	DNA	CDR3
TRBD2	TRBJ2-7	NA	TRBV2	TGTGCCAGCAGCCCGGGACTAGCGGGATACGAGCAGTACTTC	CASSPGLAGYEQYF
NA	TRBJ1-6	NA	TRBV5-1	TGCGCCAGCAGCTTGGAACACAGTGGAAATGGATCACCCCTCCACTTT	CASSLEHSGNGSPLHF
TRBD1	TRBJ1-5	NA	TRBV6-6	TGTGCCAGCAGCTCCGACAGGGTCAGGGAGCCCCAGCATTTT	CASSSDRVREPQHF
NA	TRBJ2-7	NA	TRBV6-6	TGTGCCAGCAGTTACTCCTTGGGAGGGGGCTACGAGCAGTACTTC	CASSYSLGGGYEQYF
NA	TRBJ1-4	NA	TRBV2	TGTGCCAGCAGTTTCGAAGGCGGGACTAATGAAAAACTGTTTTTT	CASSFEGGTNEKLFF
NA	TRBJ1-5	once	TRBV18	TGTGCCAGCTCGGCAGGGAAGAGCAATCAGCCCCAGCATTTT	CASSAGKSNQPQHF
NA	TRBJ2-2	once	TRBV19	TGTGCCAGTAGTATACGGGGGACCGGGGAGCTGTTTTTT	CASSIRGTGELFF
NA	TRBJ2-1	NA	TRBV4-1	TGCGCCAGCAGCCAAGACTGGACTTCTTACAATGAGCAGTTCTTC	CASSQDWTSYNEQFF
NA	TRBJ2-3	NA	TRBV18	TGTGCCAGCTCACCACCCGCACGCCGAAGTAGTGATACGCAGTATTTT	CASSPPARRSSDTQYF
NA	TRBJ2-1	NA	TRBV18	TGTGCCAGCTCACTTACAGCCAGCTCCTACAATGAGCAGTTCTTC	CASSLTASSYNEQFF